The 14 T cell receptor beta chains below all came from one sample that was sequenced in a study of T cells in Graves' hyperthyroidism and ophthalmopathy. Amplification targeted TCR beta CDR3 regions from RNA transcripts. Initially, a first-round RT-PCR of the TCR CDR3 employed the HTBI primer set. TCRdb fed the multiplex PCR reads into MiXCR, producing one record per CDR3 protein. The table records a few hundred thousand distinct CDR3 sequences, 25% of them present only once. Sequencing was done on a sample of blood. These receptors came from a man aged 45-60 years with Graves' hyperthyroidism.

V usage is TRBV18 and J usage is TRBJ2-2, with D perhaps TRBD1 (6 bases). The CDR3 covers 16 residues. With 3 bases removed from V and 1 base from J, the gap between germline ends came to 12 bases. Germline V gene data show CDR1 as KGHSH and CDR2 as LQKENI. DNA for the CDR3: TGTGCCAGCTCACCCCCGAGGGGGAGGAACACCGGGGAGCTGTTTTTT. Translated: CASSPPRGRNTGELFF.

This clonotype turned up a few times. The chain joins TRBV6-1 to TRBJ2-3, with a weak D call TRBD1 (6 bases). The CDR3 is 15 residues long. Between the trimmed V and J ends, which lost 2 bases and 5 bases, there was a span of 14 bases. In germline, CDR1 is MNHNS, CDR2 SASEGT. The CDR3 protein is CASSERRGGQDTQYF. The CDR3 region has the DNA TGTGCCAGCAGTGAACGCCGAGGGGGACAAGATACGCAGTATTTT.

The chain has TRBV10-2 and TRBJ1-2, with unresolved D. V was cut by 4 bases and J by 4 bases, with 7 bases left in between. The CDR3 is 12 amino acids. Per germline, CDR1 WSHSY and CDR2 SAAADI. CDR3 amino acids: CASSGGSYGYTF. In nucleotides, the CDR3 is TGCGCCAGCAGTGGAGGATCCTATGGCTACACCTTC.

This clonotype was detected only a few times. The chain carries TRBV3-1 and TRBJ2-5; D possibly corresponds to TRBD2 (5 bases). The CDR3 runs to 15 residues. Trimming cost V 3 bases and J 0 bases, with 11 bases left between them. In germline, CDR1 is LGHDT, CDR2 YNNKEL (reference sequence). CDR3 amino acids: CASSQFIGDQETQYF. For the CDR3, the DNA is TGTGCCAGCAGCCAGTTTATCGGGGACCAAGAGACCCAGTACTTC.

This chain connects TRBV7-9 to TRBJ2-5, with D possibly TRBD2 on 5 matching bases. V was shortened by 5 bases and J by 5 bases, with 15 bases between the two germline ends. Germline V gives CDR1 SEHNR, CDR2 FQNEAQ (reference sequence). CDR3 length: 14 amino acids. The CDR3 spells CASSPQEARETQYF. Written as DNA, the CDR3 is TGTGCCAGCAGCCCCCAGGAGGCTAGGGAGACCCAGTACTTC.

This clonotype was detected ten times or more. This chain joins TRBV7-3 and TRBJ2-3; D perhaps matches TRBD2 (5 bases). There are 15 residues in the CDR3. Trimming took off 1 base at V and 3 bases at J, with 11 bases between the two ends. Germline CDR1 SGHTA, CDR2 FQGTGA. CDR3: CASSLNPRGTDTQYF. CDR3 nucleotides: TGTGCCAGCAGCTTAAATCCTAGAGGGACAGATACGCAGTATTTT.

The J gene is TRBJ2-2, the V gene TRBV6-4; 7 nucleotides match TRBD1. From germline, CDR1 is MRHNA and CDR2 SNTAGT. The CDR3 consists of 15 residues. With 4 bases clipped from V and 3 bases from J, the junction kept 5 bases outside the gene matches. The CDR3 loop reads CASSVGTGDTGELFF. The CDR3 nucleotides read TGTGCCAGCAGTGTCGGAACAGGGGACACCGGGGAGCTGTTTTTT.

This sequence joins TRBV3-1 and TRBJ2-3, with 13 bases matching TRBD2. CDR3 length equals 20 residues. After removal of 0 bases from V and 2 bases from J, the junction contained 11 bases not matched to a gene. Germline V gene data show CDR1 as LGHDT and CDR2 as YNNKEL (reference sequence). The CDR3 DNA reads TGTGCCAGCAGCCAAGATGTTACTAGCGGGAGGGGCCGGATCACAGATACGCAGTATTTT. Translating it yields CASSQDVTSGRGRITDTQYF.

The V and J genes are TRBV6-1 and TRBJ2-5, with TRBD2 matching 15 bases. Germline loops: CDR1 MNHNS, CDR2 SASEGT. This CDR3 region has 15 residues. Germline trimming cut 6 bases from V and 5 bases from J; bases unmatched to any gene: 4. In nucleotides, the CDR3 is TGTGCCAGCAGCTCCGGGACTAGCGGGAGGGAGACCCAGTACTTC. Translated: CASSSGTSGRETQYF.

CDR3 region: CSVGGTSGGGELFF. DNA of the CDR3: TGCAGCGTTGGGGGGACTAGCGGGGGAGGGGAGCTGTTTTTT. V is TRBV29-1 and J is TRBJ2-2, with 14 nucleotides matching TRBD2. With V trimmed by 4 bases and J by 8 bases, 3 bases remained unmatched. In germline, CDR1 is SQVTM, CDR2 ANQGSEA. The CDR3 is 14 amino acids.

The chain is built from TRBV6-2 or TRBV6-3 and TRBJ2-1; 9 nucleotides agree with TRBD2. The CDR3 sequence is 11 residues long. The V segment lost 10 bases and the J segment 16 bases; nucleotides outside the gene matches: 11. Germline lookup yields CDR1 MNHEY and CDR2 SVGEGT. CDR3 sequence (DNA): TGTGCCACAGCCCTAGCGGGGAAGAGATTCTTC. Amino acids: CATALAGKRFF.

The chain links TRBV6-2 or TRBV6-3 to TRBJ2-1; D perhaps matches TRBD2 (7 bases). Germline values: CDR1 MNHEY, CDR2 SVGEGT. With 2 bases removed from V and 8 bases from J, the gap between germline ends came to 16 bases. The CDR3 consists of 15 residues. For the CDR3, the DNA is TGTGCCAGCAGTTACCTAGGGGGGGGGAGGGATGAGCAGTTCTTC. The encoded protein is CASSYLGGGRDEQFF.

The V call is TRBV6-1, the J call TRBJ2-5; perhaps D is TRBD1 or TRBD2 (5 bases each). V dropped 0 bases and J dropped 4 bases, with 15 bases sitting between them. This CDR3 has 16 amino acids. Germline V gene sequence: CDR1 MNHNS, CDR2 SASEGT. CDR3 sequence (DNA): TGTGCCAGCAGTGAAGCATTGAGGGGATTCGGAGAGACCCAGTACTTC. Translation gives CASSEALRGFGETQYF.

The table lists this clonotype with a few counts. The V gene is TRBV4-1, the J gene TRBJ2-3; no clear D. V was clipped by 1 base and J by 1 base, with 9 bases between them. CDR3 length equals 15 residues. Germline assignment: CDR1 MGHRA and CDR2 YSYEKL. CDR3 in DNA: TGCGCCAGCAGCCAAGCGGCCTTCCGCACAGATACGCAGTATTTT. Its translation: CASSQAAFRTDTQYF.